The clone carrying this TCR beta chain was seen a handful of times. The data were obtained in a study of CD8+ T cells in alopecia areata. Noted treatment: oral pan-JAK inhibitor, 5-10 mg twice daily. Extracted RNA was reverse transcribed into cDNA, the sequencing template. Sequencing used immunoSEQ multiplex PCR; TCRdb keeps in-frame clones, though not all of them. Among 250,000 to 300,000 clones listed, 55% to 75% were seen once. CDR3 length: 18 amino acids. The junction had 15 bases not matched to a gene; V was cut back by 3 bases and J by 4 bases. Per germline, CDR1 MDHEN and CDR2 SYDVKM. The sample in question was CD4+ T cells sorted from blood, obtained at week 24, from a patient treated with tofacitinib. The chain employs TRBV28 and TRBJ1-5; TRBD1 matches 7 bases. This sequence was found in a human donor with alopecia areata. The CDR3 DNA reads as TGTGCCAGCAGTTTTCCCGCCAGGGGGAGGCTAGAGAATCAGCCCCAGCATTTT. It yields the protein CASSFPARGRLENQPQHF.